These T cell receptor beta chains were read from a single sample in a study of graft-versus-host responses after intestinal transplantation. Generated by immunoSEQ multiplex PCR, the TCRdb table keeps only in-frame clones and is missing some. The data contain under 50,000 clones, over 90% of them singletons. Sequencing was performed on PBMCs, taken around 720 days after intestinal transplantation. The receptor source for this set is a human patient who received an intestinal transplant, so some T cells may come from the graft donor. The CDR3 runs from the conserved cysteine through the conserved F or W. The D gene is left open where the match is weak. A row's size may be missing; if present it is once, few, many or a size class.

V gene,D gene,J gene,clone size,CDR3 DNA,CDR3 protein
TRBV7-6,TRBD2,TRBJ2-1,-,TGTGCCAGCAGCTTAGCCGGACTAGCCAATGAGCAGTTCTTC,CASSLAGLANEQFF
TRBV5-4,-,TRBJ2-1,-,TGTGCCAGCAGCTGGGGACAGATTAGCGGGAATGAGCAGTTCTTC,CASSWGQISGNEQFF
TRBV2,TRBD1,TRBJ2-3,-,TGTGCCAGCAGTGATACAGGGGGTTCGACAGATACGCAGTATTTT,CASSDTGGSTDTQYF
TRBV11-2,TRBD1,TRBJ1-2,-,TGTGCCAGCAGCGCCGGGACAGCCTACTTAGCTAACTATGGCTACACCTTC,CASSAGTAYLANYGYTF
TRBV6-5,-,TRBJ1-6,-,TGTGCCAGCAGCCACTATAATTCACCCCTCCACTTT,CASSHYNSPLHF
TRBV5-1,TRBD1,TRBJ1-1,once,TGCGCCAGCAGCTTACCTAGACAGGGCGAGATTGCTGAAGCTTTCTTT,CASSLPRQGEIAEAFF
TRBV10-3,-,TRBJ2-2,-,TGTGCCATCCGACCGACAGCGAGCACCGGGGAGCTGTTTTTT,CAIRPTASTGELFF
TRBV10-2,-,TRBJ2-5,-,TGCGCCAGCAGTGAGTCGCCCTTCACGGGAAACCAAGAGACCCAGTACTTC,CASSESPFTGNQETQYF
TRBV5-1,-,TRBJ2-5,-,TGCGCCAGCAGCTTGGAAACTTGGGAGACCCAGTACTTC,CASSLETWETQYF
TRBV5-6,TRBD2,TRBJ2-2,-,TGTGCCAGCAGCTTTCGGGACTACTACACCGGGGAGCTGTTTTTT,CASSFRDYYTGELFF
TRBV6-5,TRBD1,TRBJ1-3,once,TGTGCCAGCAGTTACGGACAGGGAGTGAACACCATATATTTT,CASSYGQGVNTIYF
TRBV12-5,TRBD1,TRBJ2-2,-,TGTGCTAGTCAGAAAGCAGGGGGCGTTTCTGGGGAGCTGTTTTTT,CASQKAGGVSGELFF
TRBV2,-,TRBJ2-6,-,TGTGCCAGCAGGGTGACGGTCAATTTGAGCCCTGGGGCCAACGTCCTGACTTTC,CASRVTVNLSPGANVLTF
TRBV5-1,TRBD2,TRBJ2-7,-,TGCGCCAGCAGCCTGGGAGCGGGAAGGGCGTCCTACGAGCAGTACTTC,CASSLGAGRASYEQYF
TRBV9,-,TRBJ2-1,-,TGTGCCAGCAGCGTAGCGGCAGGGGGGGTGAATGAGCAGTTCTTC,CASSVAAGGVNEQFF
TRBV7-2,-,TRBJ1-4,-,TGTGCCAGCAGCATGTGGACGGGGCAGAATGAAAAACTGTTTTTT,CASSMWTGQNEKLFF